This section outlines one T cell receptor beta chain sequence together with its context. The data derive from a study of CD8 T cells in Susac syndrome. Random hexamers were used to reverse transcribe the RNA input (about 0.5 to 1 ug). Each CDR3 protein gets one entry after TCRdb re-called the immunoSEQ multiplex PCR reads with MiXCR. This repertoire shows about 300,000 distinct CDR3 sequences, approximately 91% found once; its top ten account for approximately 0.18%. V was pared by 5 bases and J by 5 bases, with 13 bases between. CDR3 length: 14 amino acids. Sequencing of TCR beta covered CD8+ and CD4+ T cells obtained from blood. The authors negatively isolated CD8+ and CD4+ T cells and FACS-enriched TEMRA cells.

Material for sequencing was CD8+ T cells from PBMCs. The chain joins TRBV12-3 or TRBV12-4 to TRBJ1-5; D unresolved. This sequence originates from a human donor with multiple sclerosis. The CDR3 protein is CASSPVAMYQPQHF. The CDR3 nucleotides are TGTGCCAGCAGTCCCGTAGCAATGTATCAGCCCCAGCATTTT.